This T cell receptor beta chain was profiled in a study of blood T cell repertoires in COVID-19. Turning to the study itself: T cells, B-cell-depleted T cells, or PBMCs provided the cDNA or gDNA that served as material.

TCRdb's copy holds only in-frame clones and misses some; the assay was immunoSEQ multiplex PCR. Among some 130,000 clones listed, around 88% were seen once. Trimming pared 5 bases from V and 3 bases from J, leaving 13 bases between. The CDR3 contains 15 residues. Germline V gene sequence: CDR1 KGHDR, CDR2 SFDVKD. The material sequenced was peripheral blood. J is TRBJ1-5 and V is TRBV24-1; no clear D. This TCR was sampled from a woman aged 50 to 60 who had recovered from COVID-19. CDR3 in DNA: TGTGCCACCAGTGGAGACACCCGCCCCAATCAGCCCCAGCATTTT. Residues: CATSGDTRPNQPQHF.